This is a list of T cell receptor beta chains from one sample in a study of shared clonotypes between healthy human individuals. Only in-frame clones appear in the TCRdb table, and some are missing; sequencing was by immunoSEQ multiplex PCR. The table includes around 2.3 million clones, under 97% detected once. The sequenced material came from naive CD4+ T cells sorted from blood. These receptors were obtained from a man younger than 35 in good health. Both conserved end residues are part of each CDR3. The D gene is left open where the match is weak. Rows give clone size only sometimes, using once, few, many, or a class for an expanded clone.

j_call: TRBJ2-7
d_call: NA
v_call: TRBV5-1
clone_size: NA
cdr3_aa: CASSLALSPEINEQYF
cdr3_nt: TGCGCCAGCAGCTTGGCCCTATCCCCCGAAATCAACGAGCAGTACTTC

j_call: TRBJ2-1
d_call: TRBD2
v_call: TRBV6-1
clone_size: NA
cdr3_aa: CIVAGAYNEQFF
cdr3_nt: TGTATAGTAGCGGGGGCCTACAATGAGCAGTTCTTC

j_call: TRBJ1-2
d_call: NA
v_call: TRBV5-6
clone_size: NA
cdr3_aa: CASSLETGLYGYTF
cdr3_nt: TGTGCCAGCAGCTTGGAAACCGGGCTCTATGGCTACACCTTC

j_call: TRBJ2-5
d_call: NA
v_call: TRBV9
clone_size: NA
cdr3_aa: CASSVDLQETQYF
cdr3_nt: TGTGCCAGCAGCGTCGATCTTCAAGAGACCCAGTACTTC

j_call: TRBJ2-1
d_call: TRBD2
v_call: TRBV25-1
clone_size: NA
cdr3_aa: CASSESLAGFYNEQFF
cdr3_nt: TGTGCCAGCAGTGAGTCCCTAGCGGGGTTCTACAATGAGCAGTTCTTC

j_call: TRBJ1-4
d_call: NA
v_call: TRBV11-2
clone_size: NA
cdr3_aa: CASSLGGTPNEKLFF
cdr3_nt: TGTGCCAGCAGCTTAGGGGGGACCCCTAATGAAAAACTGTTTTTT

j_call: TRBJ2-7
d_call: TRBD1
v_call: TRBV6-6
clone_size: NA
cdr3_aa: CASSSTGGTSYEQYF
cdr3_nt: TGTGCCAGCAGTTCGACAGGGGGCACGTCCTACGAGCAGTACTTC

j_call: TRBJ1-6
d_call: NA
v_call: TRBV2
clone_size: NA
cdr3_aa: CASIPGTGKSSYNSPLHF
cdr3_nt: TGTGCCAGCATTCCCGGGACGGGGAAGAGCTCCTATAATTCACCCCTCCACTTT

j_call: TRBJ2-7
d_call: NA
v_call: TRBV5-4
clone_size: NA
cdr3_aa: CASSVDDTQYF
cdr3_nt: TGTGCCAGCAGCGTTGACGACACGCAGTACTTC

j_call: TRBJ2-5
d_call: NA
v_call: TRBV9
clone_size: NA
cdr3_aa: CASSGLRGETQYF
cdr3_nt: TGTGCCAGCAGCGGCCTAAGAGGGGAGACCCAGTACTTC

j_call: TRBJ1-5
d_call: NA
v_call: TRBV5-1
clone_size: NA
cdr3_aa: CASSLSGAGNQPQHF
cdr3_nt: TGCGCCAGCAGCTTGTCAGGGGCAGGGAATCAGCCCCAGCATTTT

j_call: TRBJ2-3
d_call: NA
v_call: TRBV7-9
clone_size: NA
cdr3_aa: CASSWLGHSTDTQYF
cdr3_nt: TGTGCCAGCAGCTGGCTGGGGCATAGCACAGATACGCAGTATTTT

j_call: TRBJ2-3
d_call: TRBD2
v_call: TRBV27
clone_size: NA
cdr3_aa: CATHPNSGTSTDTQYF
cdr3_nt: TGTGCCACCCACCCCAATAGCGGGACCAGCACAGATACGCAGTATTTT

j_call: TRBJ1-5
d_call: NA
v_call: TRBV6-1
clone_size: NA
cdr3_aa: CASSGRENQPQHF
cdr3_nt: TGTGCCAGCAGTGGGAGGGAAAATCAGCCCCAGCATTTT

j_call: TRBJ1-2
d_call: TRBD1
v_call: TRBV2
clone_size: NA
cdr3_aa: CASKATGAGDGYTF
cdr3_nt: TGTGCCAGCAAAGCCACAGGGGCAGGAGATGGCTACACCTTC

j_call: TRBJ2-7
d_call: NA
v_call: TRBV6-1
clone_size: NA
cdr3_aa: CASTVSHEQYF
cdr3_nt: TGTGCCAGCACCGTTTCCCACGAGCAGTACTTC

j_call: TRBJ2-3
d_call: NA
v_call: TRBV7-8
clone_size: NA
cdr3_aa: CASRYSTDTQYF
cdr3_nt: TGTGCCAGCCGTTATAGCACAGATACGCAGTATTTT

j_call: TRBJ2-3
d_call: NA
v_call: TRBV18
clone_size: NA
cdr3_aa: CASSPTTDTQYF
cdr3_nt: TGTGCCAGCTCACCGACTACAGATACGCAGTATTTT

j_call: TRBJ1-5
d_call: NA
v_call: TRBV6-5
clone_size: NA
cdr3_aa: CASRGSNQPQHF
cdr3_nt: TGTGCCAGCCGAGGGAGCAATCAGCCCCAGCATTTT

j_call: TRBJ1-1
d_call: NA
v_call: TRBV10-3
clone_size: NA
cdr3_aa: CAISDGVVNTEAFF
cdr3_nt: TGTGCCATCAGTGATGGGGTTGTGAACACTGAAGCTTTCTTT

j_call: TRBJ1-1
d_call: TRBD1
v_call: TRBV19
clone_size: NA
cdr3_aa: CASSTRGRGTEAFF
cdr3_nt: TGTGCCAGTAGCACCAGGGGGCGTGGGACTGAAGCTTTCTTT

j_call: TRBJ2-3
d_call: TRBD2
v_call: TRBV28
clone_size: NA
cdr3_aa: CASSPPGAGAGTQYF
cdr3_nt: TGTGCCAGCAGTCCCCCGGGAGCGGGGGCGGGTACGCAGTATTTT

j_call: TRBJ1-2
d_call: NA
v_call: TRBV7-9
clone_size: once
cdr3_aa: CASRAGASGYTF
cdr3_nt: TGTGCCAGCAGAGCGGGGGCGAGCGGCTACACCTTC

j_call: TRBJ2-7
d_call: TRBD1
v_call: TRBV5-1
clone_size: NA
cdr3_aa: CASTVGQGNLDEQYF
cdr3_nt: TGCGCCAGCACCGTCGGACAGGGAAACCTCGACGAGCAGTACTTC

j_call: TRBJ1-1
d_call: NA
v_call: TRBV2
clone_size: few
cdr3_aa: CAISGTNLEAFF
cdr3_nt: TGTGCCATCTCCGGGACAAACCTTGAAGCTTTCTTT

j_call: TRBJ2-2
d_call: TRBD2
v_call: TRBV5-1
clone_size: NA
cdr3_aa: CASRSGRGNTGELFF
cdr3_nt: TGCGCCAGCAGGAGCGGGAGGGGAAACACCGGGGAGCTGTTTTTT

j_call: TRBJ2-7
d_call: NA
v_call: TRBV6-5
clone_size: once
cdr3_aa: CASSQRDRGSYEQYF
cdr3_nt: TGTGCCAGCAGCCAGAGGGACCGCGGCTCCTACGAGCAGTACTTC

j_call: TRBJ2-7
d_call: NA
v_call: TRBV6-1
clone_size: NA
cdr3_aa: CASSRDYEQYF
cdr3_nt: TGTGCCAGCAGCCGAGACTACGAGCAGTACTTC

j_call: TRBJ1-5
d_call: NA
v_call: TRBV19
clone_size: NA
cdr3_aa: CASNPGEGSGNQPQHF
cdr3_nt: TGTGCCAGTAACCCCGGTGAGGGGTCGGGCAATCAGCCCCAGCATTTT

j_call: TRBJ1-1
d_call: NA
v_call: TRBV5-4
clone_size: NA
cdr3_aa: CASSEGDTRIDVVFF
cdr3_nt: TGTGCCAGCAGCGAGGGGGACACCAGAATCGATGTGGTTTTCTTT

j_call: TRBJ1-4
d_call: NA
v_call: TRBV6-6
clone_size: NA
cdr3_aa: CASRRTGNEKLFF
cdr3_nt: TGTGCCAGCAGGAGGACCGGTAATGAAAAACTGTTTTTT

j_call: TRBJ2-3
d_call: TRBD2
v_call: TRBV2
clone_size: NA
cdr3_aa: CASGLAGMSSTDTQYF
cdr3_nt: TGTGCCAGCGGACTAGCGGGAATGAGCAGCACAGATACGCAGTATTTT

j_call: TRBJ2-2
d_call: NA
v_call: TRBV11-2
clone_size: NA
cdr3_aa: CASSLVPGATNTGELFF
cdr3_nt: TGTGCCAGCAGCTTAGTTCCAGGGGCCACGAACACCGGGGAGCTGTTTTTT

j_call: TRBJ1-2
d_call: TRBD1
v_call: TRBV5-5
clone_size: NA
cdr3_aa: CASSPLGGQALYGYTF
cdr3_nt: TGTGCCAGCAGCCCCCTGGGAGGACAGGCTCTGTATGGCTACACCTTC

j_call: TRBJ2-1
d_call: NA
v_call: TRBV6-4
clone_size: once
cdr3_aa: CASSAGGPGYNEQFF
cdr3_nt: TGTGCCAGCAGTGCAGGGGGGCCAGGGTACAATGAGCAGTTCTTC

j_call: TRBJ2-2
d_call: NA
v_call: TRBV18
clone_size: NA
cdr3_aa: CASSRGTVNTGELFF
cdr3_nt: TGTGCCAGCTCTCGCGGGACGGTGAACACCGGGGAGCTGTTTTTT

j_call: TRBJ1-4
d_call: NA
v_call: TRBV6-1
clone_size: NA
cdr3_aa: CASSEKYGGKLFF
cdr3_nt: TGTGCCAGCAGTGAAAAGTATGGGGGGAAACTGTTTTTT

j_call: TRBJ1-1
d_call: NA
v_call: TRBV5-1
clone_size: NA
cdr3_aa: CASSLGGKGIHTEAFF
cdr3_nt: TGCGCCAGCAGCTTGGGAGGAAAGGGCATCCACACTGAAGCTTTCTTT

j_call: TRBJ2-3
d_call: TRBD2
v_call: TRBV5-1
clone_size: NA
cdr3_aa: CASSLAPPLAGEVDTQYF
cdr3_nt: TGCGCCAGCAGCTTGGCCCCCCCTTTAGCGGGAGAGGTTGATACGCAGTATTTT

j_call: TRBJ2-1
d_call: TRBD2
v_call: TRBV7-9
clone_size: NA
cdr3_aa: CASSFKWGLAELNEQFF
cdr3_nt: TGTGCCAGCAGCTTTAAATGGGGTCTAGCGGAATTGAATGAGCAGTTCTTC

j_call: TRBJ2-7
d_call: NA
v_call: TRBV7-8
clone_size: NA
cdr3_aa: CASSLRGLGNAYEQYF
cdr3_nt: TGTGCCAGCAGCCTCCGGGGCTTGGGGAACGCCTACGAGCAGTACTTC

j_call: TRBJ2-7
d_call: TRBD1
v_call: TRBV6-1
clone_size: NA
cdr3_aa: CASRGTGDSYEQYF
cdr3_nt: TGTGCCAGCAGGGGAACAGGGGACTCCTACGAGCAGTACTTC

j_call: TRBJ1-4
d_call: NA
v_call: TRBV5-1
clone_size: NA
cdr3_aa: CASTPTGGIATNEKLFF
cdr3_nt: TGCGCCAGCACCCCAACGGGGGGGATTGCAACTAATGAAAAACTGTTTTTT

j_call: TRBJ2-4
d_call: NA
v_call: TRBV9
clone_size: NA
cdr3_aa: CASSVDGNKNIQYF
cdr3_nt: TGTGCCAGCAGCGTAGACGGGAACAAAAACATTCAGTACTTC

j_call: TRBJ1-3
d_call: TRBD1
v_call: TRBV30
clone_size: NA
cdr3_aa: CAWSVRDRAGNTIYF
cdr3_nt: TGTGCCTGGAGTGTACGGGACAGGGCTGGAAACACCATATATTTT

j_call: TRBJ1-3
d_call: NA
v_call: TRBV4-1
clone_size: NA
cdr3_aa: CASSLQDASGNTIYF
cdr3_nt: TGCGCCAGCAGCCTTCAGGACGCCTCTGGAAACACCATATATTTT

j_call: TRBJ2-7
d_call: NA
v_call: TRBV10-3
clone_size: NA
cdr3_aa: CAISDLVSGESYEQYF
cdr3_nt: TGTGCCATCAGTGACCTTGTGTCAGGCGAGTCTTACGAGCAGTACTTC

j_call: TRBJ1-4
d_call: NA
v_call: TRBV11-2
clone_size: few
cdr3_aa: CASSLGQANEKLFF
cdr3_nt: TGTGCCAGCAGCTTGGGCCAGGCAAATGAAAAACTGTTTTTT

j_call: TRBJ2-7
d_call: TRBD2
v_call: TRBV5-4
clone_size: NA
cdr3_aa: CASSLGGAGGSYEQYF
cdr3_nt: TGTGCCAGCAGCCTGGGAGGCGCGGGGGGCTCCTACGAGCAGTACTTC

j_call: TRBJ2-7
d_call: TRBD1
v_call: TRBV10-3
clone_size: NA
cdr3_aa: CAIRQGNYEQYF
cdr3_nt: TGTGCCATAAGACAGGGGAATTACGAGCAGTACTTC

j_call: TRBJ2-7
d_call: TRBD2
v_call: TRBV30
clone_size: NA
cdr3_aa: CAWRSLAGIYEQYF
cdr3_nt: TGTGCCTGGAGATCTCTAGCGGGGATCTACGAGCAGTACTTC

j_call: TRBJ2-7
d_call: TRBD2
v_call: TRBV11-2
clone_size: NA
cdr3_aa: CASSSRNAGGLTEQYF
cdr3_nt: TGTGCCAGCAGCTCCCGAAATGCGGGGGGGCTAACCGAGCAGTACTTC

j_call: TRBJ1-2
d_call: NA
v_call: TRBV6-6
clone_size: NA
cdr3_aa: CASSAKGREYGYTF
cdr3_nt: TGTGCCAGCAGTGCGAAGGGACGGGAATATGGCTACACCTTC

j_call: TRBJ1-6
d_call: TRBD1
v_call: TRBV23-1
clone_size: NA
cdr3_aa: CASSDGREGASYNSPLHF
cdr3_nt: TGCGCCAGCAGCGACGGACGAGAGGGGGCATCCTATAATTCACCCCTCCACTTT